This passage covers 17 T cell receptor beta chains from one sample sequenced in a study of blood T cell repertoires in COVID-19. Libraries were prepared by immunoSEQ multiplex PCR; TCRdb keeps only in-frame clonotypes and omits some of them. The table shows some 220,000 clones, with roughly 75% occurring only once. The sample consisted of peripheral blood. The origin of the receptors is a woman between 65 and 79 years old with acute or convalescent COVID-19.

The CDR3 loop is CASSWDSSIEAFF. The CDR3 coding sequence is TGTGCCAGCAGTTGGGACAGTTCTATTGAAGCTTTCTTT. The chain has TRBV2 and TRBJ1-1, with 7 nucleotides matching TRBD1. Per germline, CDR1 SNHLY and CDR2 FYNNEI. The V and J ends lost 5 bases and 7 bases, in that order; junction bases with no gene match: 7. The CDR3 totals 13 residues.

As concerns this clone: Mismatch with germline at one junction end may stem from a read error. This sequence joins TRBV7-2 and TRBJ1-4; 7 nucleotides line up with TRBD1. Germline CDR1 and CDR2: SGHTA and FQGNSA. The CDR3 sequence is 13 residues long. CDR3: CAGSWDRREKLFF. The CDR3 DNA reads TGTGCCGGCAGCTGGGACAGAAGGGAAAAACTGTTTTTT.

The table lists this clone with a few counts. The chain links TRBV7-9 to TRBJ1-2; no definite D call. Looked up from germline, CDR1 is SEHNR and CDR2 is FQNEAQ (reference sequence). This CDR3 has 14 amino acids. V was pared by 7 bases and J by 7 bases, with 19 bases between. The CDR3 DNA is TGTGCCAGCAATGAGGGAGGGCTCCTTGGTGGCTACACCTTC. It specifies CASNEGGLLGGYTF.

The chain joins TRBV18 to TRBJ1-1; D uncertain. Germline V lookup: CDR1 KGHSH, CDR2 LQKENI. The V and J ends lost 3 bases and 12 bases respectively, with 17 bases between them. This CDR3 region has 13 residues. CDR3 nucleotides: TGTGCCAGCTCACCTGCACCCTTCCGCGAGACTTTCTTT. Its translation is CASSPAPFRETFF.

This clone showed up just a few times. This chain uses TRBV6-2 or TRBV6-3 with TRBJ1-5; tentatively, D is TRBD1 (5 bases). V shed 0 bases and J shed 11 bases, with 20 bases lying between them. Germline values: CDR1 MNHEY, CDR2 SVGEGT. There are 16 residues in the CDR3. The DNA for the CDR3 is TGTGCCAGCAGTTACTCCGAGGGCCGGCTCGGGGGATCCCAGCATTTT. Translated: CASSYSEGRLGGSQHF.

The chain joins TRBV24-1 to TRBJ2-2; 7 bases align to TRBD2. Unmatched junction bases numbered 7, after V lost 3 bases and J lost 4 bases. CDR1 and CDR2 (germline): KGHDR, SFDVKD. The CDR3 spans 16 residues. The CDR3 loop reads CATSDPGRGSTGELFF. In DNA, the CDR3 is TGTGCCACCAGTGATCCGGGGCGGGGGAGCACCGGGGAGCTGTTTTTT.

The rearrangement joins TRBV6-4 to TRBJ2-1, with D possibly being TRBD1 (7 bases). V lost 5 bases to trimming and J lost 5 bases, with 13 bases between them. Germline V gene lookup returns CDR1 MRHNA and CDR2 SNTAGT. The CDR3 contains 14 residues. CDR3 sequence reads: CASSRQGGDNEQFF. The CDR3 coding sequence is TGTGCCAGCAGTCGGCAGGGGGGAGACAATGAGCAGTTCTTC.

The chain links TRBV24-1 to TRBJ2-3, with 15 nucleotides matching TRBD2. The CDR3 runs to 19 residues. Trimming removed 5 bases from V and 5 bases from J; junction bases left unmatched: 13. Germline V gene lookup returns CDR1 KGHDR and CDR2 SFDVKD. Here the CDR3 reads CATSGSGWTSGGAEDTQYF. The DNA of the CDR3 is TGTGCCACCAGTGGTAGTGGTTGGACTAGCGGGGGGGCAGAAGATACGCAGTATTTT.

In its sample, this clone was seen a few times. This rearrangement joins TRBV25-1 to TRBJ2-5, with D tentatively TRBD1 (5 bases). Germline values: CDR1 MGHDK, CDR2 SYGVNS. V lost 1 base to trimming and J lost 3 bases, with 12 bases between them. CDR3 length: 15 amino acids. DNA for the CDR3: TGTGCCAGCAGTGAATGGGGCCTGGGCGAAGAGACCCAGTACTTC. It encodes CASSEWGLGEETQYF.

The rearrangement uses TRBV14 and TRBJ2-5; perhaps TRBD2 as D (5 bases). Trimming shortened V by 4 bases and J by 5 bases, and 23 bases separated the two germline ends. CDR3 length: 17 amino acids. Germline CDR1 reads SGHDN; CDR2 reads FVKESK. CDR3 sequence: CASSPQPPRSGGETQYF. CDR3 bases: TGTGCCAGCAGCCCCCAGCCGCCCCGGTCAGGCGGGGAGACCCAGTACTTC. Variable domain in full (rest from reference TRBV14 and TRBJ2-5): EAGVTQFPSHSVIEKGQTVTLRCDPISGHDNLYWYRRVMGKEIKFLLHFVKESKQDESGMPNNRFLAERTGGTYSTLKVQPAELEDSGVYFCASSPQPPRSGGETQYFGPGTRLLVL.

This clone was seen once. V is TRBV5-6 and J is TRBJ2-3; TRBD2 matches at 11 bases. The V gene end was trimmed by 5 bases and the J gene end by 4 bases; junction bases not matched to a gene: 12. The CDR3 has 17 amino acids. Germline V gene lookup returns CDR1 SGHDT and CDR2 YYEEEE. The CDR3 nucleotides read TGTGCCAGCAGGCCCTACGGGAGTAGCGGGGGGGCAGATACGCAGTATTTT. Its protein is CASRPYGSSGGADTQYF.

Here the CDR3 reads CASSQSIAGTDTQYF. The CDR3 coding sequence is TGCGCCAGCAGCCAAAGTATAGCGGGCACAGATACGCAGTATTTT. V usage is TRBV4-3 and J usage is TRBJ2-3, with D possibly TRBD2 on 6 matching bases. The CDR3 contains 15 residues. Germline loops: CDR1 LGHNA, CDR2 YSLEER. Trimming shortened V by 2 bases and J by 1 base, and 10 bases separated the two germline ends.

The V call is TRBV3-1 (or the pseudogene TRBV3-2), the J call TRBJ2-1; TRBD2 might be the D (5 bases). The CDR3 is 18 amino acids. Deletions cut 4 bases from V and 5 bases from J, with 24 bases between. Germline V gives CDR1 LGHDT, CDR2 YNNKEL (reference sequence). This chain's CDR3 is CASSLGRAVGARNNEQFF. In DNA form, the CDR3 reads TGTGCCAGCAGCCTAGGTCGAGCGGTGGGTGCTCGCAACAATGAGCAGTTCTTC.

The chain combines TRBV4-2 with TRBJ1-2; 8 bases line up with TRBD1. The CDR3 extends over 13 amino acids. J gave up 6 bases and V 4 bases, and 4 bases lay outside the gene matches. Germline values: CDR1 LGHNA, CDR2 YNFKEQ. CDR3 DNA: TGTGCCAGCAGCCCCACGGACAGGGATGGCTACACCTTC. It encodes CASSPTDRDGYTF.

V usage is TRBV9 and J usage is TRBJ1-2; D is unclear. Germline loops: CDR1 SGDLS, CDR2 YYNGEE. This CDR3 has 15 amino acids. V dropped 0 bases and J dropped 2 bases, with 11 bases sitting between them. CDR3 protein: CASSVGSGSNYGYTF. In nucleotides, the CDR3 is TGTGCCAGCAGCGTAGGGTCGGGTTCCAACTATGGCTACACCTTC.

V gene TRBV27 combines with J gene TRBJ2-1; D is perhaps TRBD2 (6 bases). The CDR3 is 13 amino acids. V was pared by 6 bases and J by 8 bases, with 14 bases between. Germline V gives CDR1 MNHEY, CDR2 SMNVEV (reference sequence). The CDR3 sequence: CASSIRESDEQFF. DNA for the CDR3: TGTGCCAGCAGCATACGGGAGTCCGATGAGCAGTTCTTC.

There are a few counts of this clone. The chain carries TRBV6-2 or TRBV6-3 and TRBJ2-3, with 10 bases that match TRBD2. Germline loops: CDR1 MNHEY, CDR2 SVGEGT. CDR3 size: 16 residues. The J segment lost 1 base and the V segment lost 0 bases, leaving 1 base of the junction unmatched. CDR3 in amino acids: CASSYSLAGGTDTQYF. The CDR3 DNA sequence: TGTGCCAGCAGTTACTCGCTAGCGGGGGGCACAGATACGCAGTATTTT.